This T cell receptor beta chain emerged from a study of T cells in localized non-small cell lung cancer (TCRdb year 2020). In the study overall: The study examined T cell repertoires in roughly 240 patients with early-stage NSCLC and compared tumors with uninvolved tumor-adjacent lungs. NSCLC patients had a mean age of approximately 66 years, and more than 120 were male and 85 to 110 female. The cohort was made up of under 250 treatment-naive NSCLC patients whose localized lung tumors had been resected. Broad study findings and their caveats: Because multi-region tumor sequencing was not done, intratumor heterogeneity could not be ruled out. Higher T cell density in blood was associated with longer overall survival, whereas higher clonality in adjacent lung was associated with shorter survival. Because of the exploratory design, TCR variables were selected using unadjusted p-values without false-discovery rate correction. A median of about 55 of the top 100 tumor clones were detected in paired uninvolved adjacent lung, and some 30 of these tumor clones were also found among the top 100 clones of the paired uninvolved adjacent lung. Uninvolved tumor-adjacent lung showed the highest T cell clonality, higher than tumor, which suggests more focused antigenic responses in the adjacent lung.

Measured from the cysteine to the phenylalanine, the CDR3 is 16 residues long. Solely the CDR3 DNA is kept, with 48 bases framed from the first base. In the germline V gene, CDR1 corresponds to SGHVS and CDR2 to FQNEAQ. The V end loses 2 bases and the J end loses 4 bases, and a stretch of 15 bases separates them. TCR beta CDR3 regions were sequenced from DNA using the immunoSEQ Assay. The authors' analysis ran thus. To compute T cell density, TCR beta template counts were normalized to usable DNA, which was estimated by amplifying housekeeping genes. Using the preseqR package, richness was estimated by extrapolating to 120,000 templates for tissue samples and 400,000 templates for PBMC samples. Clonality was defined by subtracting Pielou's evenness from one. To identify tissue-enriched TCRs, differential abundance testing was run on productive amino-acid clonotypes with a minimum total count of 5 and an alpha of 0.1. The Jaccard Index and the Morisita Overlap Index were used to measure how much the repertoires overlapped between compartments. GLIPH clustered TCR beta CDR3s with public tetramer-defined viral CDR3s; viral motifs required at least three viral sequences plus V-gene enrichment. Entries here come from immuneACCESS through TCRdb and include only in-frame sequences with V and J called. Some clones fail to appear in such tables; in the studies checked, an unresolved V gene covers under half of the shortfall, and the cause of the remainder is unknown. The V and J calls and clone size are taken from that table; D and trimming were inferred from the DNA. The sample yields tens of thousands of clones; around nine tenths were counted once. The ten largest make up 20% to 25% of the sample.

Details on this clone: Its antigen remains unidentified. The input lacks base qualities; no much larger clone sits a single base away.

At diagnosis, peripheral blood, uninvolved tumor-adjacent lung and tumor were collected and stored as a combination of fresh-frozen and FFPE material. For TCR repertoire profiling, blood samples were analyzed in the form of peripheral blood mononuclear cells. The material was peripheral blood, obtained before any cancer treatment. The V and J genes are TRBV7-8 and TRBJ1-5; TRBD1 is possibly the D segment (5 matching bases). This receptor was taken from a woman aged 35 to 70 with stage I squamous cell lung carcinoma. Here is the DNA: TGTGCCAGCAGCTTAATGGGGGGTTTTGGGAATCAGCCCCAGCATTTT. It is translated as CASSLMGGFGNQPQHF.